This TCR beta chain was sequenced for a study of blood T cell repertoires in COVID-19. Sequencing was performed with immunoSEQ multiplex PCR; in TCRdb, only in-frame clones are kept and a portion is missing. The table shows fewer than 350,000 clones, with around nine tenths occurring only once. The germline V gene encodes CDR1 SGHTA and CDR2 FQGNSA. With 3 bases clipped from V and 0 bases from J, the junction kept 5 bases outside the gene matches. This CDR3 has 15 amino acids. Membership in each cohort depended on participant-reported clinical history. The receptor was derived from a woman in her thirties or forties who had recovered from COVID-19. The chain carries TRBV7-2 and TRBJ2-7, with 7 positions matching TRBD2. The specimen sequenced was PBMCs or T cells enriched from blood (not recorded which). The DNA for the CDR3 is TGTGCCAGCAGCTTGGCTAGCGGAGCCTCCTACGAGCAGTACTTC. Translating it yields CASSLASGASYEQYF.